Listed here are 18 T cell receptor beta chains from one sample, sequenced in a study of cytomegalovirus exposure and HLA in healthy donors. Use of 60 Vbeta and 13 Jbeta primers characterized the PCR. Method: immunoSEQ multiplex PCR; TCRdb's copy keeps in-frame clones and lacks some. This sample has roughly 100,000 clones, with nearly 15% found just once. The sample taken for sequencing was PBMCs. Receptors were obtained from a female donor in good health and CMV-seronegative.

This clone turned up a few times. This rearrangement joins TRBV9 to TRBJ2-7; tentatively, D is TRBD2 (5 bases). Trimming removed 3 bases at V and 2 bases at J, with 15 bases between. Germline values: CDR1 SGDLS, CDR2 YYNGEE. The CDR3 runs to 15 residues. The CDR3 sequence is CASSGGEGGAYEQYF. As DNA, the CDR3 is TGTGCCAGCAGCGGAGGCGAGGGTGGGGCCTACGAGCAGTACTTC.

The rearrangement uses TRBV5-1 and TRBJ2-7, with D possibly being TRBD1 (6 bases). From germline, CDR1 is SGHRS and CDR2 YFSETQ. This CDR3 is built from 14 residues. V was trimmed by 4 bases and J by 5 bases, leaving 16 bases between them. In nucleotides, the CDR3 is TGCGCCAGCAGCCCGAATACAGGGAGCCACGAGCAGTACTTC. As protein: CASSPNTGSHEQYF.

This clone was detected a few times. The chain combines TRBV29-1 with TRBJ2-2, with 8 positions matching TRBD2. CDR3 length: 17 residues. Germline CDR1 SQVTM, CDR2 ANQGSEA. Trimming removed 1 base from V and 0 bases from J; junction bases left unmatched: 7. The CDR3 DNA follows: TGCAGCGTTGAAGGGGGGCACGGGGGGGCGAACACCGGGGAGCTGTTTTTT. Its protein product is CSVEGGHGGANTGELFF.

The chain recombines TRBV2 with TRBJ1-5, with 7 bases lining up with TRBD1. The V gene's germline CDR1 is SNHLY and CDR2 FYNNEI. This CDR3 is 16 amino acids long. J gave up 6 bases and V 6 bases, and 14 bases lay outside the gene matches. The CDR3 region has the DNA TGTGCCAGCAGCCCGGGGAGCGTATCAGGGGGTCAGCCCCAGCATTTT. This encodes CASSPGSVSGGQPQHF.

The chain couples TRBV30 to TRBJ2-1, with 7 bases fitting TRBD2. Germline CDR1 and CDR2: GTSNPN and SVGIG (reference sequence). The CDR3 consists of 13 residues. After removal of 5 bases from V and 4 bases from J, the junction contained 5 bases not matched to a gene. The CDR3 region has the DNA TGTGCCTGGCGACGCGGGAGTTACAATGAGCAGTTCTTC. Amino acids: CAWRRGSYNEQFF.

This clone was seen a few times. The chain links TRBV2 to TRBJ1-2, with 8 nucleotides matching TRBD1. In germline, CDR1 is SNHLY, CDR2 FYNNEI. The CDR3 is made up of 13 amino acids. Trimming removed 6 bases from V and 8 bases from J; junction bases left unmatched: 8. CDR3 DNA sequence: TGTGCCAGCAGCACCGACAGGGGACGGGGCTACACCTTC. Encoded protein: CASSTDRGRGYTF.

The sample holds a few counts of this clone. The chain employs TRBV2 and TRBJ1-2; D is unresolved. The germline V gene encodes CDR1 SNHLY and CDR2 FYNNEI. The CDR3 has 13 residues. Trimming pared 8 bases from V and 4 bases from J, leaving 14 bases between. CDR3 residues: CASGAGTSYGYTF. CDR3 nucleotide sequence: TGTGCCAGCGGTGCGGGTACGTCCTATGGCTACACCTTC.

V gene TRBV5-1 combines with J gene TRBJ1-2; 9 positions agree with TRBD1. J gave up 3 bases and V 4 bases, and 10 bases lay outside the gene matches. This CDR3 is 16 amino acids long. Germline V gene sequence: CDR1 SGHRS, CDR2 YFSETQ. CDR3 DNA sequence: TGCGCCAGCAGCGAGGGACAGGGAGAGAAATACTATGGCTACACCTTC. This sequence encodes CASSEGQGEKYYGYTF.

The chain combines TRBV12-5 with TRBJ1-2; a possible D gene is TRBD1 (6 bases). This CDR3 comprises 13 residues. In germline, CDR1 is LGHNT, CDR2 FRNRAP. V was trimmed by 11 bases and J by 2 bases, leaving 15 bases between them. The CDR3 nucleotides read TGTGCTGATTGGGGGCCCGAGAACTATGGCTACACCTTC. Translated, it gives CADWGPENYGYTF.

This clone has more than one count but fewer than ten. The chain joins TRBV7-9 to TRBJ1-5; D call uncertain. Between the trimmed V and J ends, which lost 5 bases and 0 bases, there was a span of 5 bases. CDR1 SEHNR and CDR2 FQNEAQ come from the germline V gene (reference sequence). The CDR3 extends over 13 amino acids. CDR3 in amino acids: CASSPLSNQPQHF. The CDR3 coding sequence is TGTGCCAGCAGCCCACTTAGCAATCAGCCCCAGCATTTT.

This clone has just a few counts. CDR3 DNA sequence: TGTGCCAGCAGTGCCTCGGGGGGAATCTATGGCTACACCTTC. It encodes CASSASGGIYGYTF. The J gene is TRBJ1-2, the V gene TRBV6-6, with D perhaps matching TRBD1 (5 bases). In germline, CDR1 is MNHNY, CDR2 SVGAGI (reference sequence). The CDR3 runs to 14 residues. Trimming stripped 5 bases from V and 4 bases from J, with 14 bases between.

This clone was detected only a few times. The rearrangement uses TRBV5-6 and TRBJ2-7; 7 positions agree with TRBD2. The CDR3 consists of 16 residues. CDR1 and CDR2 (germline): SGHDT, YYEEEE. Trimming cost V 4 bases and J 2 bases; bases outside gene matches: 12. The CDR3 DNA reads TGTGCCAGCAGCACCCCCCGAGCGGGAATTGCCTACGAGCAGTACTTC. It encodes CASSTPRAGIAYEQYF.

The chain has TRBV11-2 and TRBJ2-5; D ambiguous. Germline CDR1 is SGHAT and CDR2 is FQNNGV. This CDR3 has 16 residues. V lost 1 base, J lost 4 bases, and 16 bases lay in between. CDR3 amino acids: CASSLGHDRGRETQYF. In DNA, the CDR3 is TGTGCCAGCAGCTTAGGTCACGACCGAGGAAGAGAGACCCAGTACTTC.

J is TRBJ2-6 and V is TRBV7-9; no definite D call. The CDR3 loop spans 15 amino acids. Between the trimmed V and J ends, which lost 2 bases and 2 bases, there was a span of 7 bases. CDR1 is SEHNR and CDR2 is FQNEAQ in the germline V gene (reference sequence). CDR3 in amino acids: CASSLLGAGANVLTF. The CDR3 coding sequence is TGTGCCAGCAGCTTATTAGGAGCTGGGGCCAACGTCCTGACTTTC.

V is TRBV30 and J is TRBJ1-1; D is uncertain. The CDR3 runs to 15 residues. The V and J ends lost 5 bases and 1 base respectively, with 17 bases between them. Germline CDR1 is GTSNPN and CDR2 is SVGIG (reference sequence). CDR3 protein: CAWGVPGVPNTEAFF. CDR3 nucleotide sequence: TGTGCCTGGGGGGTCCCCGGGGTACCGAACACTGAAGCTTTCTTT.

The table lists this clone with a few counts. The chain carries TRBV30 and TRBJ1-5; D may be TRBD1 (6 bases). Germline loops: CDR1 GTSNPN, CDR2 SVGIG (reference sequence). CDR3 length: 13 amino acids. V shed 3 bases and J shed 1 base, with 7 bases lying between them. The CDR3: CAWRRGSNQPQHF. The CDR3 region has the DNA TGTGCCTGGAGGAGGGGGAGCAATCAGCCCCAGCATTTT.

This clone appeared a few times. The V gene is TRBV28, the J gene TRBJ2-5; D perhaps matches TRBD2 (7 bases). Germline V gene lookup returns CDR1 MDHEN and CDR2 SYDVKM. The CDR3 spans 15 residues. Trimming cost V 2 bases and J 3 bases, with 13 bases left between them. Here the CDR3 reads CASSLAGGPEETQYF. The CDR3 region has the DNA TGTGCCAGCAGTTTAGCCGGGGGGCCGGAAGAGACCCAGTACTTC.

This clone was seen a handful of times. The gene calls are TRBV7-9 and TRBJ2-5; 8 bases match TRBD1. Germline lookup yields CDR1 SEHNR and CDR2 FQNEAQ (reference sequence). The CDR3 runs 13 residues. With 8 bases clipped from V and 4 bases from J, the junction kept 6 bases outside the gene matches. The CDR3 loop reads CASAQGAGETQYF. CDR3 nucleotide sequence: TGTGCCAGCGCGCAGGGGGCAGGAGAGACCCAGTACTTC.